This T cell receptor (beta chain) was retrieved from a study of blood T cell repertoires in COVID-19. Study in general: Whether acute or convalescent, the COVID-19 samples came from the United States, Italy and Spain.

This clone was seen a few times. TCRdb keeps only in-frame clones here, not all; method: immunoSEQ multiplex PCR. Seen here are about 290,000 clones, just under 85% observed once, and the top ten hold around 3.9%. Trimming removed 5 bases from V and 1 base from J, with 9 bases in between. This CDR3 is 13 amino acids long. The germline CDR1 and CDR2 sequences are MNHEY and SMNVEV (reference sequence). The sequenced material came from peripheral blood. The receptor was derived from a woman aged 50 to 65 with active or convalescent COVID-19. The chain carries TRBV27 and TRBJ2-7; D is undetermined. The CDR3 is CASSPLTSYEQYF. CDR3 DNA sequence: TGTGCCAGCAGTCCGCTTACTTCCTACGAGCAGTACTTC.